This T cell receptor beta chain was identified in a study of shared clonotypes between healthy human individuals (TCRdb year 2020). A note on the overall study: A couple of women and three men aged 18 to 49 years were included in the cohort. To estimate repertoire size and how much clonotype sharing occurs between individuals, the study deeply sequenced the blood TCR repertoires of 4 to 6 healthy adults. To increase sequencing depth and limit assay-specific biases, TCR repertoire library preparation and sequencing were carried out by different laboratories using diverse techniques. Between about 0.9 and 10 billion PBMCs per donor were obtained by leukapheresis. Per donor, three plates each were used for CD4 naive and CD4 memory, two for CD8 naive, and one for CD8 memory. Overall results and qualifications from the work: Sampling was limited to blood, and TCR repertoires in tissue likely differ from TCR repertoires in blood. Incomplete sequencing was indicated by rarefaction of sorted-subset datasets, despite the large sequencing depth. Based on pairwise subsampling, the degree of clonotype sharing among donors was expected to be affected by sequencing depth. Across a handful of donors, approximately 4.6% of naive CD4, 3% to 3.5% of naive CD8, approximately 2.5% of memory CD4, and 0.3% to 0.45% of memory CD8 clonotypes were shared. Higher generation probabilities were observed for clonotypes shared by all four sorted-subset donors than for non-shared clonotypes. Because the study included only a small number of donors, the genetic and exposure-history diversity represented was limited. Larger estimated clonotype richness was generally found for naive subsets than for memory subsets.

On this clone: Its antigen is still unknown. The sample holds no much larger clone one base away, and base qualities are not on file.

From cysteine to phenylalanine, the CDR3 is 17 amino acids long. Only the CDR3 DNA is retained, 51 bases long and in frame from the first base. Looking up the germline V gene (reference sequence) yields CDR1 MNHEY and CDR2 SMNVEV. The V and J ends are trimmed by 3 bases and 6 bases, leaving 18 bases between them. CD8 naive samples were obtained by positive selection for CCR7 among CD45RO-negative cells, yielding a CD45RA+CCR7+ population from which TemRA cells were excluded. Donors were healthy HIV-negative adults with no recently reported acute infections or vaccinations. Every donor was a Caucasian adult living in Nashville, Tennessee, USA. After blood collection by leukapheresis, PBMCs were isolated using Ficoll-Histopaque density gradient centrifugation and then cryopreserved in the vapor phase of liquid nitrogen. Analytical flow cytometry was used to check the purity and quantity of each magnetically sorted T cell population. Each sorted fraction had its genomic DNA isolated and then quantified by UV absorbance on a Nanodrop 2000c.

Using the deep immunoSEQ assay, multiplex PCR amplified TCR CDR3 regions from genomic DNA. Genomic DNA extracted from each cell subset was distributed evenly over all wells of several immunoSEQ 96-well plates, and each plate served as one replicate. Each replicate PCR for sorted subsets received about 200 ng genomic DNA, equal to roughly 29,000 T cell genomes. Purified libraries were quantified with a Qubit 3.0 fluorometer, sized on a Bioanalyzer 2100, and re-quantified with the KAPA Library Quantification kit. Each immunoSEQ 96-well plate was sequenced on its own single-read 150-cycle Illumina NextSeq 550 flow cell. Per the authors' processing: Because only junctional sequences without quality scores were contained in the immunoSEQ output, filtering matching that applied to full-length reads could not be performed. Sequences were annotated with PyIR, a Python wrapper for IgBLAST v1.9, and V/J genes and CDR3 were assigned using IMGT germline references. Reads were removed for weak V/J assignments (E-value above 1e-6), missing CDR3, stop codons, out-of-frame junctions, or ambiguous translated residues. V3J clonotypes were defined as sequences sharing an identical inferred V gene, J gene, and CDR3 amino acid sequence. The percentage overlap between two repertoires was calculated by dividing the number of shared unique clonotypes by the size of the smaller repertoire. Three approaches were used to assess repertoire richness: RTK rarefaction, the Chao1 estimator, and Recon v2.1 estimates of unobserved clonotypes. Generation probabilities were computed with OLGA for all TCRbeta clonotypes obtained by the gDNA method from several donors. TCRdb retrieved this table from immuneACCESS and kept in-frame rearrangements only. Not all clones are present; in checked studies, unresolved V genes account for under half, and no reason is known for the remainder. V and J calls plus clone size are reproduced from that table; the DNA served to infer D and trimming. Across this sample there are nearly 2 million clones, with just under 95% seen only once. Jointly, the top ten make up 0.95% to 1.5% of the sample.

The chain joins TRBV27 to TRBJ1-6; tentative D gene TRBD1, with 6 bases matching. The sequenced sample consisted of naive CD8+ T cells sorted from blood. Interpreted using the paper, the cell subset or site label stands for: CD45RA+CCR7+. This TCR came from a man between 18 and 35 years old in good health. Here the CDR3 is given as CASSFPDRRTSNSPLHF. The nucleotides read TGTGCCAGCAGTTTCCCCGACAGGCGCACCTCTAATTCACCCCTCCACTTT.